Listed below are T cell receptor beta chains from one sample, sequenced in a study of cytomegalovirus exposure and HLA in healthy donors. Clones were sequenced by immunoSEQ multiplex PCR, and TCRdb holds only the in-frame ones, with some missing. The sample carries 150,000 to 200,000 clones, around 85% recorded once. The sample was PBMCs. The receptors originated from a man younger than 35 in good health and CMV-seropositive. The CDR3 runs from the conserved cysteine through the conserved F or W. Fields, in order: J gene, V gene, clone size, D gene, CDR3 protein, CDR3 DNA. D genes are given only for firm matches. The size of a clone is reported for some rows only, either as once, few or many, or as a class for expanded clones.

j_call: TRBJ1-4
v_call: TRBV2
clone_size: NA
d_call: NA
cdr3_aa: CASGTRELFF
cdr3_nt: TGTGCCAGCGGAACTAGGGAACTGTTTTTT

j_call: TRBJ2-7
v_call: TRBV27
clone_size: NA
d_call: NA
cdr3_aa: CASSLRARLPYEQYF
cdr3_nt: TGTGCCAGCAGTTTAAGGGCGCGACTACCCTACGAGCAGTACTTC

j_call: TRBJ1-2
v_call: TRBV13
clone_size: NA
d_call: NA
cdr3_aa: CASSSVLGVHYGYTF
cdr3_nt: TGTGCCAGCAGCTCGGTCCTCGGGGTTCACTATGGCTACACCTTC

j_call: TRBJ2-7
v_call: TRBV7-9
clone_size: few
d_call: TRBD1
cdr3_aa: CASSRDRGNYEQYF
cdr3_nt: TGTGCCAGCAGCCGTGACAGGGGGAACTACGAGCAGTACTTC

j_call: TRBJ2-3
v_call: TRBV7-3
clone_size: NA
d_call: TRBD2
cdr3_aa: CASSVGLAGGGDTQYF
cdr3_nt: TGTGCCAGCAGCGTGGGACTAGCGGGAGGTGGAGATACGCAGTATTTT

j_call: TRBJ1-2
v_call: TRBV10-1
clone_size: NA
d_call: TRBD1
cdr3_aa: CASNVRPGQGGLGYGYTF
cdr3_nt: TGCGCCAGCAACGTCAGACCGGGACAGGGGGGGTTGGGGTATGGCTACACCTTC

j_call: TRBJ1-5
v_call: TRBV6-1
clone_size: NA
d_call: TRBD1
cdr3_aa: CASSAGQGGNQPQHF
cdr3_nt: TGTGCCAGCAGCGCGGGACAGGGGGGCAATCAGCCCCAGCATTTT

j_call: TRBJ2-1
v_call: TRBV27
clone_size: NA
d_call: NA
cdr3_aa: CASFWEGGGGRNEQFF
cdr3_nt: TGTGCCAGTTTTTGGGAGGGGGGGGGAGGCCGCAATGAGCAGTTCTTC

j_call: TRBJ2-1
v_call: TRBV11-2
clone_size: NA
d_call: TRBD2
cdr3_aa: CASSLKIAGGPGNEQFF
cdr3_nt: TGTGCCAGCAGCTTAAAGATAGCGGGAGGGCCGGGTAATGAGCAGTTCTTC

j_call: TRBJ1-4
v_call: TRBV28
clone_size: NA
d_call: TRBD1
cdr3_aa: CASSLDRGATNEKLFF
cdr3_nt: TGTGCCAGCAGTTTGGACAGGGGGGCAACTAATGAAAAACTGTTTTTT

j_call: TRBJ2-3
v_call: TRBV30
clone_size: NA
d_call: TRBD2
cdr3_aa: CACYSGSAPDTQYF
cdr3_nt: TGTGCCTGTTATAGCGGGAGTGCGCCAGATACGCAGTATTTT

j_call: TRBJ2-1
v_call: TRBV13
clone_size: NA
d_call: NA
cdr3_aa: CASSLEPGWPYNEQFF
cdr3_nt: TGTGCCAGCAGCTTAGAACCGGGATGGCCCTACAATGAGCAGTTCTTC

j_call: TRBJ2-5
v_call: TRBV11-2
clone_size: NA
d_call: NA
cdr3_aa: CASRQKRVRPVQETQYF
cdr3_nt: TGTGCCAGCAGACAAAAGCGAGTGAGGCCGGTCCAAGAGACCCAGTACTTC

j_call: TRBJ2-2
v_call: TRBV9
clone_size: NA
d_call: TRBD2
cdr3_aa: CASSVTSGTDPGELFF
cdr3_nt: TGTGCCAGCAGCGTGACTAGCGGAACGGACCCCGGGGAGCTGTTTTTT

j_call: TRBJ1-2
v_call: TRBV5-1
clone_size: few
d_call: NA
cdr3_aa: CASSSHRARYGYTF
cdr3_nt: TGCGCCAGCAGCTCACACAGGGCTCGGTATGGCTACACCTTC

j_call: TRBJ2-7
v_call: TRBV28
clone_size: NA
d_call: TRBD1
cdr3_aa: CASSTGQGALHEQYF
cdr3_nt: TGTGCCAGCAGTACGGGACAGGGGGCCCTCCACGAGCAGTACTTC

j_call: TRBJ2-3
v_call: TRBV7-2
clone_size: NA
d_call: NA
cdr3_aa: CASSLGGNSDTQYF
cdr3_nt: TGTGCCAGCAGCTTAGGCGGGAATTCAGATACGCAGTATTTT

j_call: TRBJ2-7
v_call: TRBV6-5
clone_size: few
d_call: NA
cdr3_aa: CASSHRRRQVGEQYF
cdr3_nt: TGTGCCAGCAGTCACCGAAGAAGACAGGTCGGCGAGCAGTACTTC

j_call: TRBJ2-4
v_call: TRBV18
clone_size: NA
d_call: NA
cdr3_aa: CASSLDGVAKNIQYF
cdr3_nt: TGTGCCAGCTCACTTGACGGGGTAGCCAAAAACATTCAGTACTTC

j_call: TRBJ2-1
v_call: TRBV6-1
clone_size: once
d_call: TRBD1
cdr3_aa: CASSGPTGKDAGAYNEQFF
cdr3_nt: TGTGCCAGCAGTGGGCCGACAGGGAAGGACGCCGGGGCCTACAATGAGCAGTTCTTC

j_call: TRBJ2-3
v_call: TRBV12-5
clone_size: NA
d_call: NA
cdr3_aa: CASGLNSPSTDTQYF
cdr3_nt: TGTGCTAGTGGTTTGAACAGTCCTAGCACAGATACGCAGTATTTT